This T cell receptor beta chain was retrieved from a study of regulatory and conventional T cells in RAG deficiency. Regulatory T cells were sorted from blood as CD4+ CD25-high CD127-low cells. This clone was found once. Additional DNA sequences in this sample encode the identical CDR3. The data were produced by immunoSEQ multiplex PCR, yet TCRdb's version contains in-frame clones alone and is incomplete. The sample carries around 10,000 clones, around 89% recorded once. The same sample was also used in a study of regulatory T cells. From that report: Amplification used 52 TRBV primers and 13 TRBJ primers.

Sequenced material: Tregs sorted from blood. This TCR derives from a human donor in good health.

For the CDR3, the DNA is TGTGCCAGCAGAGATCGGGTCTCACATCGGGACCAGCCCCAGCATTTT. It codes for CASRDRVSHRDQPQHF. This chain joins TRBV28 and TRBJ1-5; TRBD1 might be the D (5 bases). Deletions cut 6 bases from V and 7 bases from J, with 22 bases between. The germline CDR1 and CDR2 sequences are MDHEN and SYDVKM. This CDR3 contains 16 residues.